This TCR beta chain came from a study of cytomegalovirus exposure and HLA in healthy donors (dated by TCRdb to between 2016 and 2019). For the study in its entirety: According to a later analysis, the 120 validation repertoires were produced on the same platform as the 680 or so repertoires of the first cohort. The study was designed to test whether signatures of past pathogen exposure could be identified by cataloging public T cell receptors. In addition to the first cohort of around 670 subjects, a separate validation cohort of approximately 110 different subjects was used. High-throughput TCR immunosequencing, statistical association of individual TCRs with disease status, and machine learning were combined to predict cytomegalovirus infection status. Results the study describes overall, beyond this receptor: A total of 164 TCR beta chains were listed by the study as associated with cytomegalovirus. In vitro tests confirmed that a few of the cytomegalovirus-associated TCR beta chains recognize cytomegalovirus antigens. The authors suggested that the approach could potentially be generalized to other disease states and immunological phenotypes. In both the original and validation cohorts, the classifier was reported to diagnose cytomegalovirus status with high specificity and sensitivity. The validation cohort had no HLA typing available for a later analysis, so co-occurrence within that cohort was assessed over all 130 or so repertoires. Across donors, most TCR sequences were observed very rarely, whereas some public TCRs were present in many individuals. Of the cluster scores, roughly 95% were above 0 in a later analysis, which found that TCRs clustered in the first cohort also tended to co-occur in the approximately 110 validation repertoires.

Comment on this clone: Its binding antigen is unknown. Per-nucleotide qualities are absent, and no much larger clonotype sits a single base away.

The donors belonged to the validation cohort of approximately 130 subjects, which was separate from the roughly 670-subject first cohort. Libraries were made using the immunoSEQ multiplex PCR assay. Turning to the authors' computational methods: A statistical classification framework was developed to diagnose cytomegalovirus status using the catalog of TCR beta chain sequences. TCRdb stores this immuneACCESS table with in-frame sequences only. Part of the clones is absent; in the studies checked, under half of the shortfall reflects unresolved V genes, and no reason is known for the rest. V and J calls and clone size come straight from that table; D and trimming were deduced from the DNA. The sample table records roughly 70,000 clones; roughly 94% of these occur just once. Around 1.5% of the sample is in the top ten clones. Taken from the germline V gene (reference sequence), the CDR1 and CDR2 loops are SEHNR and FQNEAQ. From the cysteine through the phenylalanine, the CDR3 covers 17 amino acids. CDR3 DNA only is kept here, 51 bases in frame from base 1. Trimmed from V: 4 bases; trimmed from J: 3 bases; junction bases lacking a gene match: 8.

The V and J genes are TRBV7-9 and TRBJ2-1, and 11 junction bases match TRBD2. The sample comprised PBMCs. This clonotype was sampled from a man between 18 and 35 years old in good health and CMV-seropositive. The CDR3 region reads CASSSSRTSGHYNEQFF. At the DNA level, the sequence is TGTGCCAGCAGCTCCTCCAGGACTAGCGGGCACTACAATGAGCAGTTCTTC.